The 20 T cell receptor beta chains given below trace back to one sample, sequenced in a study of T cell responses to AZD1222 COVID-19 vaccine. Generated by immunoSEQ multiplex PCR, the TCRdb table keeps only in-frame clones and is missing some. The table has 150,000 or so clones, 89% seen once. Sequenced here: peripheral blood, sampled on day 0 of AZD1222 vaccination. The receptors shown here come from an adult in good health.

The genes are TRBV4-3 and TRBJ2-1, with D tentatively TRBD2 (7 bases). The length of the CDR3 is 14 residues. Germline CDR1 and CDR2: LGHNA and YSLEER. The V and J ends lost 6 bases and 2 bases respectively, with 11 bases between them. CDR3 coding DNA: TGCGCCAGCAGAGGGGGAGGGGCCTACAATGAGCAGTTCTTC. Its protein product is CASRGGGAYNEQFF.

This clone appeared a single time. The CDR3 DNA reads as TGTGCCAGCAGTTTAACTCCAGACCCCGGGGCTTTCTTT. This translates into CASSLTPDPGAFF. The rearrangement uses TRBV28 and TRBJ1-1, with D hard to call. Germline CDR1 MDHEN, CDR2 SYDVKM. Deletions cut 2 bases from V and 11 bases from J, with 15 bases between. The CDR3 runs 13 residues.

This rearrangement joins TRBV29-1 to TRBJ1-2, with no clear D. The V end was cut by 4 bases, the J end by 1 base, with 4 bases between. The V gene's germline CDR1 is SQVTM and CDR2 ANQGSEA. The CDR3 has 11 amino acids. The CDR3 sequence is CSVARNYGYTF. Here the CDR3 DNA reads TGCAGCGTTGCCCGTAACTATGGCTACACCTTC.

The chain carries TRBV7-3 and TRBJ1-4; no reliable D call. Germline V gene lookup returns CDR1 SGHTA and CDR2 FQGTGA. The CDR3 length is 13 residues. V was pared by 2 bases and J by 7 bases, with 8 bases between. DNA for the CDR3: TGTGCCAGCAGCTTAGGGGTACCTGAAAAACTGTTTTTT. This codes for CASSLGVPEKLFF.

About this clone itself: Other DNA sequences in the sample encode the same CDR3. The rearrangement uses TRBV7-3 and TRBJ2-2; D is ambiguous. Trimming took off 3 bases at V and 6 bases at J, with 8 bases between the two ends. The CDR3 extends over 13 amino acids. Germline V gives CDR1 SGHTA, CDR2 FQGTGA. CDR3 coding DNA: TGTGCCAGCAGCTTTAGTGGGTCCGGGGAGCTGTTTTTT. Amino acids: CASSFSGSGELFF.

The V and J genes are TRBV6-5 and TRBJ1-5; perhaps TRBD1 as D (5 bases). Germline CDR1 MNHEY, CDR2 SVGAGI. The CDR3 runs to 15 residues. Between the trimmed V and J ends, which lost 5 bases and 0 bases, there was a span of 11 bases. Written as DNA, the CDR3 is TGTGCCAGCAGTAGGGACGGGAATAGCAATCAGCCCCAGCATTTT. Its translation: CASSRDGNSNQPQHF.

The DNA of the CDR3 is TGTGCCAGCAGCGTAGGGGCGGGAAGGGTCTACGAGCAGTACTTC. Residues: CASSVGAGRVYEQYF. The chain couples TRBV9 to TRBJ2-7, with D possibly matching TRBD2 (6 bases). The V end was cut by 0 bases, the J end by 3 bases, with 13 bases between. The CDR3 sequence is 15 residues long. The germline CDR1 and CDR2 sequences are SGDLS and YYNGEE.

The chain couples TRBV7-3 to TRBJ1-1; no clear D gene. The CDR3 runs 13 residues. Per germline, CDR1 SGHTA and CDR2 FQGTGA. V was clipped by 3 bases and J by 0 bases, with 5 bases between them. The CDR3 loop reads CASSFSLNTEAFF. In DNA, the CDR3 is TGTGCCAGCAGCTTCAGTTTGAACACTGAAGCTTTCTTT.

The chain couples TRBV9 to TRBJ2-1; no firm D call. The CDR3 contains 15 residues. The ends were cut back, 3 bases at V and 1 base at J, with 11 bases in the middle. Per the germline V gene, CDR1 is SGDLS and CDR2 is YYNGEE. Here the CDR3 reads CASSADSESYNEQFF. The CDR3 nucleotides are TGTGCCAGCAGCGCAGACTCGGAGTCCTACAATGAGCAGTTCTTC.

A single count supports this clone. V and J are TRBV7-2 and TRBJ2-1, with TRBD2 matching over 8 bases. Germline V gene lookup returns CDR1 SGHTA and CDR2 FQGNSA. This CDR3 has 18 amino acids. Trimming cost V 7 bases and J 9 bases; bases outside gene matches: 23. The DNA for the CDR3 is TGTGCCAGCAACCCGCCCGCCAGCGGGAGTATGAGGTGGGGTGAGCAGTTCTTC. Translated: CASNPPASGSMRWGEQFF.

This chain's CDR3 is CASSSRPPISDGRSEAFF. The CDR3 bases are TGTGCCAGCAGTTCCCGTCCTCCAATTTCCGACGGGAGAAGTGAAGCTTTCTTT. The rearrangement uses TRBV27 and TRBJ1-1; D is undetermined. Per germline, CDR1 MNHEY and CDR2 SMNVEV (reference sequence). CDR3 length equals 18 residues. Deletions cut 4 bases from V and 7 bases from J, with 28 bases between.

A remark on this clone: Different DNA sequences within this sample yield the same CDR3. The gene calls are TRBV2 and TRBJ1-3; tentatively, D is TRBD1 (5 bases). The germline CDR1 and CDR2 sequences are SNHLY and FYNNEI. With 6 bases removed from V and 4 bases from J, the gap between germline ends came to 13 bases. The CDR3 has 14 residues. CDR3 loop: CASRPQGPGNTIYF. The CDR3 bases are TGTGCCAGCAGGCCTCAGGGACCCGGAAACACCATATATTTT.

The gene calls are TRBV7-8 and TRBJ1-1; 9 bases align to TRBD1. V was clipped by 5 bases and J by 4 bases; unmatched bases: 8. Germline V gene data show CDR1 as SGHVS and CDR2 as FQNEAQ. The CDR3 contains 15 residues. CDR3 nucleotides: TGTGCCAGCAGCCTGTGGGACAGGGAGGGCACTGAAGCTTTCTTT. The encoded protein is CASSLWDREGTEAFF.

The CDR3 reads CASSPQGVAGNTIYF. In nucleotides, the CDR3 is TGTGCCAGCAGTCCCCAGGGGGTAGCTGGAAACACCATATATTTT. The J gene is TRBJ1-3, the V gene TRBV28; 7 bases fit TRBD1. Trimming took 5 bases from V and 2 from J; bases not matched to a gene: 6. CDR3 length: 15 amino acids. Germline V gene sequence: CDR1 MDHEN, CDR2 SYDVKM.

The chain links TRBV4-3 to TRBJ2-7; D might be TRBD2 (5 bases). In germline, CDR1 is LGHNA, CDR2 YSLEER. V was clipped by 0 bases and J by 0 bases, with 21 bases between them. The length of the CDR3 is 19 residues. The DNA for the CDR3 is TGCGCCAGCAGCCAAGATAGAGGACTTTTTGCCGATCCCTCCTACGAGCAGTACTTC. It codes for CASSQDRGLFADPSYEQYF.

The rearrangement uses TRBV20-1 and TRBJ1-2; D remains unclear. CDR1 is DFQATT, CDR2 SNEGSKA, per germline (reference sequence). V was clipped by 3 bases and J by 8 bases, with 13 bases between them. The CDR3 totals 12 residues. CDR3 amino acids: CSASTALRGYTF. CDR3 in DNA: TGCAGTGCTAGTACAGCCCTTCGCGGCTACACCTTC.

The chain has TRBV2 and TRBJ2-1; D tentatively fits TRBD1 or TRBD2 (5 bases each). Per the germline V gene, CDR1 is SNHLY and CDR2 is FYNNEI. V was trimmed by 9 bases and J by 1 base, leaving 13 bases between them. This CDR3 region has 14 residues. CDR3: CASTGRTSYNEQFF. CDR3 nucleotide sequence: TGTGCCAGTACGGGACGGACGTCCTACAATGAGCAGTTCTTC.

The chain links TRBV7-2 to TRBJ1-3; D is unresolved. From germline, CDR1 is SGHTA and CDR2 FQGNSA. There are 14 residues in the CDR3. With 8 bases removed from V and 0 bases from J, the gap between germline ends came to 11 bases. The CDR3 loop reads CASGSPSSGNTIYF. The CDR3 region has the DNA TGTGCCAGCGGAAGCCCTAGCTCTGGAAACACCATATATTTT.

The V call is TRBV18, the J call TRBJ2-1; D is uncertain. The V end was cut by 3 bases, the J end by 0 bases, with 12 bases between. The CDR3 has 16 amino acids. Germline CDR1 KGHSH, CDR2 LQKENI. The CDR3 DNA follows: TGTGCCAGCTCACCGAAGAAGGCTAGCTCCTACAATGAGCAGTTCTTC. It specifies CASSPKKASSYNEQFF. Looking up the rest from reference TRBV18 and TRBJ2-1 gives the full variable domain: NAGVMQNPRHLVRRRGQEARLRCSPMKGHSHVYWYRQLPEEGLKFMVYLQKENIIDESGMPKERFSAEFPKEGPSILRIQQVVRGDSAAYFCASSPKKASSYNEQFFGPGTRLTVL.

The chain joins TRBV6-6 to TRBJ2-7, with D perhaps given as TRBD1 or TRBD2 (5 bases each). Germline values: CDR1 MNHNY, CDR2 SVGAGI (reference sequence). CDR3 length: 14 residues. Trimming took 2 bases from V and 5 from J, leaving 13 bases between them. The CDR3 region is CASSYEGRADEQYF. CDR3 DNA: TGTGCCAGCAGTTACGAGGGCAGGGCCGACGAGCAGTACTTC.